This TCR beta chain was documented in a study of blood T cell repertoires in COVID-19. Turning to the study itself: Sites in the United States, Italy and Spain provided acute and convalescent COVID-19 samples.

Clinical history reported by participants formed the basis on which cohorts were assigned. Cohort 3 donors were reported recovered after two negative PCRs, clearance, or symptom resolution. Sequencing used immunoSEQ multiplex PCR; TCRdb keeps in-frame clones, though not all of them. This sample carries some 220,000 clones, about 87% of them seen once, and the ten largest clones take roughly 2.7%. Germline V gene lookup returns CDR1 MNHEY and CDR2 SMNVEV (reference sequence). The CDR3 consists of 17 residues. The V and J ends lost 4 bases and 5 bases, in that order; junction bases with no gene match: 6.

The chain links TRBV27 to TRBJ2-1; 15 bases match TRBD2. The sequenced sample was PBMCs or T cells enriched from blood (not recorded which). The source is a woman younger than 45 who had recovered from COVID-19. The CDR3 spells CASSYLGTSGGNNEQFF. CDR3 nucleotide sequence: TGTGCCAGCAGTTACCTAGGGACTAGCGGGGGGAACAATGAGCAGTTCTTC.